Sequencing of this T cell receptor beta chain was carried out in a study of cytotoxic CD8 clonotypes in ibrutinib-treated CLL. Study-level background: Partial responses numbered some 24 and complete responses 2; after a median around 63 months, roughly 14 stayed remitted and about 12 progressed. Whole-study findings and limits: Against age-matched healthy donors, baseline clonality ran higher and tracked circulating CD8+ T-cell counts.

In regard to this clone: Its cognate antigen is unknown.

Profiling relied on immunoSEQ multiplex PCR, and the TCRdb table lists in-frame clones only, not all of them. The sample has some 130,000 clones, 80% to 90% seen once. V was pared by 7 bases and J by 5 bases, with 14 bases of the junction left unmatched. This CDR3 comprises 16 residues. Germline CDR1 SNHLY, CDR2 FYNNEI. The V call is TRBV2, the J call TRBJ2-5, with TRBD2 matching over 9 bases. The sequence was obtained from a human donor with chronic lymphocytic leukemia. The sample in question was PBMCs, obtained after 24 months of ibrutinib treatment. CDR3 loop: CASKGARAGGSETQYF. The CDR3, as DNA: TGTGCCAGCAAAGGGGCAAGAGCGGGAGGATCGGAGACCCAGTACTTC.